This record looks at one TCR beta chain sequence and its context. This CDR3 spans 14 amino acids. The sample comes from a study of blood T cell repertoires in COVID-19. Profiling relied on immunoSEQ multiplex PCR, and the TCRdb table lists in-frame clones only, not all of them. The top ten hold approximately 1.3% of the sample, which has fewer than 200,000 clones, around 82% seen once. The sequence derives from a man aged 55 to 70 who had recovered from COVID-19. The sample taken for sequencing was peripheral blood. This chain joins TRBV21-1 and TRBJ1-3. TRBV21-1 is a pseudogene segment. CDR3 amino acids: CASSKRVSGNTIYF. CDR3 DNA sequence: TGTGCCAGCAGCAAGAGGGTCTCTGGAAACACCATATATTTT.